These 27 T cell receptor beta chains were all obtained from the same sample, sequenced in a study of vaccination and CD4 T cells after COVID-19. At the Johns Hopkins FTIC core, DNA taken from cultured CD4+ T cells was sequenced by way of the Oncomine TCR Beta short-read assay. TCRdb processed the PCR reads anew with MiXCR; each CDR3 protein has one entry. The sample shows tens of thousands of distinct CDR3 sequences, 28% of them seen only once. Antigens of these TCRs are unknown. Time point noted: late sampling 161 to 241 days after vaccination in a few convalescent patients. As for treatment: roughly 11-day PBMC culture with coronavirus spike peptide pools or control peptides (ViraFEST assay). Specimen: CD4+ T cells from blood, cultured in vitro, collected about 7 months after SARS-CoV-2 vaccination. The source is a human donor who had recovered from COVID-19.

The chain's CDR3 is CASSGSPNTEAFF. The CDR3, as DNA: TGTGCCAGCTCAGGGAGCCCAAACACTGAAGCTTTCTTT. The chain is built from TRBV18 and TRBJ1-1; D gene ambiguous. V gave up 5 bases and J gave up 2 bases, with 9 bases separating them. CDR1 KGHSH and CDR2 LQKENI come from the germline V gene. CDR3 length equals 13 residues.

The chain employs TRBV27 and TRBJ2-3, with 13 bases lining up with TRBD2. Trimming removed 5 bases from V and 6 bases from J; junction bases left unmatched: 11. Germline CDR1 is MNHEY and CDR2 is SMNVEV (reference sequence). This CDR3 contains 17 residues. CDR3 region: CASSTNGLAGDGDTQYF. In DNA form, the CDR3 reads TGTGCCAGCAGTACCAACGGACTAGCGGGAGATGGTGATACGCAGTATTTT.

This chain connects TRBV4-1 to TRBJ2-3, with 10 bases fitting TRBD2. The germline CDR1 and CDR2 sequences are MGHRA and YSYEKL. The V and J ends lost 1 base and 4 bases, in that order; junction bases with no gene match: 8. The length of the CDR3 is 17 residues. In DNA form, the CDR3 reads TGCGCCAGCAGCCAAGGCATACTAGCGGGAAATGCAGATACGCAGTATTTT. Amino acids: CASSQGILAGNADTQYF.

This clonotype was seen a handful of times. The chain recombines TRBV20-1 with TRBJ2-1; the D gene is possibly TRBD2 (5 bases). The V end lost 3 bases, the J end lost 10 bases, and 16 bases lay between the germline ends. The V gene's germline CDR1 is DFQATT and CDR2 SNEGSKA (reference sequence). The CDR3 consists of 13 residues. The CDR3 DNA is TGCAGTGCTAGGGTTTTTGCCTCGGGGGAGCAGTTCTTC. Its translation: CSARVFASGEQFF.

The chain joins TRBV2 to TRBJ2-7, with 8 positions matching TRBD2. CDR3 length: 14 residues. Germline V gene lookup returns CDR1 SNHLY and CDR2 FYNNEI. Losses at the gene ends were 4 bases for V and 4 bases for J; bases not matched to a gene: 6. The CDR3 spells CASSAGLGSYEQYF. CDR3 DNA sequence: TGTGCCAGCAGTGCGGGACTAGGAAGTTACGAGCAGTACTTC.

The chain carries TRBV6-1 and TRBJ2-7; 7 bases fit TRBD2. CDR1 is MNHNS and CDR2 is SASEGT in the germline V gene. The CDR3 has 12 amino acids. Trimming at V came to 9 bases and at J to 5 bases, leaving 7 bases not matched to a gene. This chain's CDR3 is CASPGAGDEQYF. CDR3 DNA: TGTGCCAGTCCCGGGGCGGGAGACGAGCAGTACTTC.

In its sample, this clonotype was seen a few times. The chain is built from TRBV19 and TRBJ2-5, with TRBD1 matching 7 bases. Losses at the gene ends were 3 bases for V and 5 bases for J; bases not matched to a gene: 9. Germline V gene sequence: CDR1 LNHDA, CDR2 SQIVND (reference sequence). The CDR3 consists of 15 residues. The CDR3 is CASSIRDRVGETQYF. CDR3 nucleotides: TGTGCCAGTAGTATCAGAGACAGGGTAGGGGAGACCCAGTACTTC. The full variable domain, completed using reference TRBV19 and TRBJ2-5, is DGGITQSPKYLFRKEGQNVTLSCEQNLNHDAMYWYRQDPGQGLRLIYYSQIVNDFQKGDIAEGYSVSREKKESFPLTVTSAQKNPTAFYLCASSIRDRVGETQYFGPGTRLLVL.

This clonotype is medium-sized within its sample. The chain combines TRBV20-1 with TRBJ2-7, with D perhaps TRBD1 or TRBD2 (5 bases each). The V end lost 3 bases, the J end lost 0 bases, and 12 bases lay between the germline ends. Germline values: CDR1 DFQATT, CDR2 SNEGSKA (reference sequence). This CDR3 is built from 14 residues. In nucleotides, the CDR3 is TGCAGTGCTAGGGAATCGGGGCTCTCCTACGAGCAGTACTTC. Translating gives CSARESGLSYEQYF.

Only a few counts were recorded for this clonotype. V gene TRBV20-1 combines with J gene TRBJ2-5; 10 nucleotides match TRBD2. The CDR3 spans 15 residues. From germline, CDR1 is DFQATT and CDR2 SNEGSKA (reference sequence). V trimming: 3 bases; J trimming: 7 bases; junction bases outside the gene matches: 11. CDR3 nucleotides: TGCAGTGCTAGCGTCCGAGCGGGAGGGGCGGGGACCCAGTACTTC. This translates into CSASVRAGGAGTQYF.

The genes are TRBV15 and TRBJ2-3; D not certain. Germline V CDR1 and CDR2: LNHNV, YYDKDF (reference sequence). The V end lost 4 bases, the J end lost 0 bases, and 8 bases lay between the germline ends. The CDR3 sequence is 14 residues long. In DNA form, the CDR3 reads TGTGCCACCAGCATTTCTACTAGCACAGATACGCAGTATTTT. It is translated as CATSISTSTDTQYF.

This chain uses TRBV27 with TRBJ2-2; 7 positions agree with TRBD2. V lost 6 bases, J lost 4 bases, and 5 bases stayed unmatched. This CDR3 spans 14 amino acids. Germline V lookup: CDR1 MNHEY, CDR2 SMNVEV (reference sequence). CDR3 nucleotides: TGTGCCAGCAGGGGGCTAGCGGCCACCGGGGAGCTGTTTTTT. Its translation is CASRGLAATGELFF.

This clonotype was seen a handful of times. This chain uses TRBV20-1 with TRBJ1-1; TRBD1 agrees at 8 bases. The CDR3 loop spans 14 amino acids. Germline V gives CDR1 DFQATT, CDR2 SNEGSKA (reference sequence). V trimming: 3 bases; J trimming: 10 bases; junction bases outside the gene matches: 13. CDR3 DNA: TGCAGTGCTAGGCACGGACAGGGTAATCCTGGAGCTTTCTTT. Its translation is CSARHGQGNPGAFF.

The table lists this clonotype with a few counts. In DNA, the CDR3 is TGTGCCAGCAGTTCCCCTCTAGGGTTGAGCGAGCAGTTCTTC. Its translation: CASSSPLGLSEQFF. V gene TRBV27 combines with J gene TRBJ2-1; D is unresolved. Germline CDR1 MNHEY, CDR2 SMNVEV (reference sequence). This CDR3 region has 14 residues. Trimming took off 4 bases at V and 10 bases at J, with 17 bases between the two ends.

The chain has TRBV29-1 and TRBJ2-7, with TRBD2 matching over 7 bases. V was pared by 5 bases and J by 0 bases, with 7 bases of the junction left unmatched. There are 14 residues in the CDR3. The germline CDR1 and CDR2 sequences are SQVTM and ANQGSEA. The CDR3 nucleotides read TGCAGCGTTAGCACTAGCGTAAGCTCCTACGAGCAGTACTTC. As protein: CSVSTSVSSYEQYF.

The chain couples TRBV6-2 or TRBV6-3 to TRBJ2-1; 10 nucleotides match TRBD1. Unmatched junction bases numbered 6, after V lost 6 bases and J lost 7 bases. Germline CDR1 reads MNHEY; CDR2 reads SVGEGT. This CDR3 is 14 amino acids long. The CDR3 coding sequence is TGTGCCAGCAGCCCGGGACAGGGGTGGAATGAGCAGTTCTTC. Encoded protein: CASSPGQGWNEQFF.

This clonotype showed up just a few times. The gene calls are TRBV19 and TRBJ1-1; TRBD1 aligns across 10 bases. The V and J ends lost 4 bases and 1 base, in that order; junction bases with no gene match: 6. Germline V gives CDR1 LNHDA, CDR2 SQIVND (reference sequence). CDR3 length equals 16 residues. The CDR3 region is CASSTRDRGRNTEAFF. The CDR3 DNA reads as TGTGCCAGTAGTACCCGGGACAGGGGAAGGAACACTGAAGCTTTCTTT.

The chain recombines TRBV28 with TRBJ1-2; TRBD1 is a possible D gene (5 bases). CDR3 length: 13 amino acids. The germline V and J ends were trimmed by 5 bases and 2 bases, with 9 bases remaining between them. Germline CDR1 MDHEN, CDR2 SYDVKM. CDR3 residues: CASSAGLNYGYTF. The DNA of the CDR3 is TGTGCCAGCAGTGCGGGACTGAACTATGGCTACACCTTC.

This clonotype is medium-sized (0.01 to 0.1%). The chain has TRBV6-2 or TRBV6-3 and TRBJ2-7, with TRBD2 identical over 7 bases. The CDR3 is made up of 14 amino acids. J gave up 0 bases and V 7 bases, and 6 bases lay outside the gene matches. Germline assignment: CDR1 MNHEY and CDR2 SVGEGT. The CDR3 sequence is CASKPSGISYEQYF. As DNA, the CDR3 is TGTGCCAGCAAGCCGAGCGGGATCTCCTACGAGCAGTACTTC.

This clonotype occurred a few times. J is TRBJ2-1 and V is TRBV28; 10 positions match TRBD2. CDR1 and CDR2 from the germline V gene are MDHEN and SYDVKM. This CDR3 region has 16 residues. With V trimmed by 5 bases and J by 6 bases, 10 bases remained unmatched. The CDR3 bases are TGTGCCAGCAGTGCGCAGCTAGCGGGAGAGGCCAATGAGCAGTTCTTC. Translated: CASSAQLAGEANEQFF.

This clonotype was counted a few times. The CDR3 protein is CSARSTGVGEQFF. Here the CDR3 DNA reads TGCAGTGCTAGAAGTACAGGGGTTGGTGAGCAGTTCTTC. The genes are TRBV20-1 and TRBJ2-1, with 7 positions matching TRBD1. The V segment lost 2 bases and the J segment 9 bases; nucleotides outside the gene matches: 7. This CDR3 region has 13 residues. Germline assignment: CDR1 DFQATT and CDR2 SNEGSKA (reference sequence).

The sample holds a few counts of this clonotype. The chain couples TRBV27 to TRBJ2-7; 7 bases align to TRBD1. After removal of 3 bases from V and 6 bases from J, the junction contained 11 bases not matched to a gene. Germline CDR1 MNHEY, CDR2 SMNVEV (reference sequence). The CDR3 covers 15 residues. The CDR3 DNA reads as TGTGCCAGCAGTTTGACAGGGTCGAGCAGGCGCGAGCAGTACTTC. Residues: CASSLTGSSRREQYF.

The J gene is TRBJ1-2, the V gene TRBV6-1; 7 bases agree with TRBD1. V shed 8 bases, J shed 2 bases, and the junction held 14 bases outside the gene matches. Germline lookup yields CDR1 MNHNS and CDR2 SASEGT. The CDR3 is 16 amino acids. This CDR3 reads CASVRPGQYINYGYTF. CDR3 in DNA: TGTGCCAGCGTCAGACCGGGACAGTATATAAACTATGGCTACACCTTC.

Written as DNA, the CDR3 is TGTGCCAGCAGTTACTCGAGGACGGATCCGCGGGAGCAGTACTTC. This gives the protein CASSYSRTDPREQYF. The J gene is TRBJ2-7, the V gene TRBV6-5; D not resolved. The germline CDR1 and CDR2 sequences are MNHEY and SVGAGI. V lost 0 bases to trimming and J lost 7 bases, with 16 bases between them. The length of the CDR3 is 15 residues.

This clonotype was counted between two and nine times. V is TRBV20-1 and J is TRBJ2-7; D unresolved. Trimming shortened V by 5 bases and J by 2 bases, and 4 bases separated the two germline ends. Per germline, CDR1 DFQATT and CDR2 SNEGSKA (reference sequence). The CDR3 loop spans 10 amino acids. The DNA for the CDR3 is TGCAGTGCTTCCGCCTACGAGCAGTACTTC. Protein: CSASAYEQYF.

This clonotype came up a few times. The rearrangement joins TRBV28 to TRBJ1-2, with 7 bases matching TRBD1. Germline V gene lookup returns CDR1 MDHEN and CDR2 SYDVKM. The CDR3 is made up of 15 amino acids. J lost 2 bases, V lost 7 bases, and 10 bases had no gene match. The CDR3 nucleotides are TGTGCCAGCACCCTCTCCGGACAGGAAAACTATGGCTACACCTTC. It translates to CASTLSGQENYGYTF.

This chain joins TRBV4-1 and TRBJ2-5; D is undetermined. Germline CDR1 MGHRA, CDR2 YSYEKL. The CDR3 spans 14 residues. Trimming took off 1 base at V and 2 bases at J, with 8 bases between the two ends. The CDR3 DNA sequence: TGCGCCAGCAGCCAAGGAGCCCAGCAAGAGACCCAGTACTTC. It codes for CASSQGAQQETQYF.

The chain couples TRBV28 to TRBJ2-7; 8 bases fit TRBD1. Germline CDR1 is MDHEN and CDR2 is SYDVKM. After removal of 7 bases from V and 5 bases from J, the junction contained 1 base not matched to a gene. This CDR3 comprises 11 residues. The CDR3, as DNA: TGTGCCAGCAAGGACAGGGACGAGCAGTACTTC. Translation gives CASKDRDEQYF. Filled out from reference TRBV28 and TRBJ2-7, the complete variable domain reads DVKVTQSSRYLVKRTGEKVFLECVQDMDHENMFWYRQDPGLGLRLIYFSYDVKMKEKGDIPEGYSVSREKKERFSLILESASTNQTSMYLCASKDRDEQYFGPGTRLTVT.